This TCR beta chain was obtained from a study of blood T cell repertoires in COVID-19. Study information: Collection of acute and convalescent COVID-19 samples took place in the United States, Italy and Spain. T cells, B-cell-depleted T cells, or PBMCs provided the cDNA or gDNA that served as material.

Germline V lookup: CDR1 WNHNN, CDR2 SYGVQD (reference sequence). This CDR3 is built from 15 residues. V dropped 6 bases and J dropped 2 bases, with 16 bases sitting between them. Original data processing: From reference gene primer amplification, estimates of nucleated cell counts were derived. TCRdb keeps only in-frame clones here, not all; method: immunoSEQ multiplex PCR. Clone size and V and J calls were adopted from that table, with D and trimming inferred from the DNA. The repertoire holds over 300,000 clones, with 89% as singletons. The TCR sequence derives from a man between 40 and 49 years old with acute or convalescent COVID-19. The chain combines TRBV10-1 with TRBJ2-5; D perhaps matches TRBD1 (5 bases). The specimen sequenced was peripheral blood. This CDR3 reads CASRKGHTLQETQYF. The CDR3 nucleotides read TGCGCCAGCAGGAAAGGACACACTCTACAAGAGACCCAGTACTTC.